The T cell receptor beta chain described here comes from a study of CD8+ T cells in alopecia areata. Study details: Treatment of the treated patients consisted of oral tofacitinib, 5 to 10 mg twice daily.

Treatment denoted: oral pan-JAK inhibitor, 5-10 mg twice daily. With regard to this clone: Its target is not known.

The authors extracted RNA and reverse transcribed it into cDNA as the sequencing template. The assay was immunoSEQ multiplex PCR, and TCRdb's table has in-frame clones only and misses some. This repertoire shows around 97,000 clones, 80% to 90% found once; its top ten account for roughly 10%. Germline CDR1 LNHDA, CDR2 SQIVND (reference sequence). Trimming removed 6 bases from V and 0 bases from J; junction bases left unmatched: 3. The CDR3 runs to 15 residues. Study outcomes and limitations: The study found that many expanded lesional clones persisted in scalp and blood during tofacitinib.

This chain links TRBV19 with TRBJ2-7; TRBD2 matches 12 bases. The specimen comprised CD8+ T cells sorted from blood, sampled at approximately week 30, from a patient treated with tofacitinib. The source is a human donor with alopecia areata. As DNA, the CDR3 is TGTGCCAGTAGCCCTAGCGGGAGGGCCTCCTACGAGCAGTACTTC. Amino acids: CASSPSGRASYEQYF.